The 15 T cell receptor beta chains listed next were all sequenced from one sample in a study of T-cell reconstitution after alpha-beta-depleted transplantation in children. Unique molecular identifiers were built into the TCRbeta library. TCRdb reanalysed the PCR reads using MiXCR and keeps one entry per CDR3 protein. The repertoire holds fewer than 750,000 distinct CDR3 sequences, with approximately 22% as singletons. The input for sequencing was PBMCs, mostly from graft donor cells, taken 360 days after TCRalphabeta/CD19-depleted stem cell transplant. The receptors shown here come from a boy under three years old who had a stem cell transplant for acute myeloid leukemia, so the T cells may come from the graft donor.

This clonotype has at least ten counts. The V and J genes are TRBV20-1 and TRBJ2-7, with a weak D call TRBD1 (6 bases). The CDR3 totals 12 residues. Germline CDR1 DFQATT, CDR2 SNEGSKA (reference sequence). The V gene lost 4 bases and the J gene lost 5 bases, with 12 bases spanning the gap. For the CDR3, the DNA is TGCAGTGCTATGACTGCAGGGGACGAGCAGTACTTC. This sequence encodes CSAMTAGDEQYF.

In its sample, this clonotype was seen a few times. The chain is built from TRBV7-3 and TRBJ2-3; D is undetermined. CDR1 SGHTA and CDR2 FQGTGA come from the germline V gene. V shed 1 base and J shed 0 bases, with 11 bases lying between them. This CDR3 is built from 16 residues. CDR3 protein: CASSLMARASTDTQYF. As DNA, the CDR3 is TGTGCCAGCAGCTTAATGGCCCGCGCTAGCACAGATACGCAGTATTTT. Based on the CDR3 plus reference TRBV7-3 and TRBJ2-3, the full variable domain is GAGVSQTPSNKVTEKGKYVELRCDPISGHTALYWYRQSLGQGPEFLIYFQGTGAADDSGLPNDRFFAVRPEGSVSTLKIQRTERGDSAVYLCASSLMARASTDTQYFGPGTRLTVL.

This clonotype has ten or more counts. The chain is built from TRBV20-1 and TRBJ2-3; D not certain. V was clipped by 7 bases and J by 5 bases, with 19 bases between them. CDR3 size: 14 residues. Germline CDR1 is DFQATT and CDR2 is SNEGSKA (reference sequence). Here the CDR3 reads CSVRGRFPQDTQYF. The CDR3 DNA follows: TGCAGTGTGAGAGGTCGTTTCCCACAAGATACGCAGTATTTT.

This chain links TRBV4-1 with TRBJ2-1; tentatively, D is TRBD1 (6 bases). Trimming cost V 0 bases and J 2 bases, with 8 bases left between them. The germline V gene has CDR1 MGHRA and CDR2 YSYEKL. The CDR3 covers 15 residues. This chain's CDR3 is CASSQDWTAYNEQFF. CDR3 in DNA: TGCGCCAGCAGCCAAGATTGGACAGCCTACAATGAGCAGTTCTTC.

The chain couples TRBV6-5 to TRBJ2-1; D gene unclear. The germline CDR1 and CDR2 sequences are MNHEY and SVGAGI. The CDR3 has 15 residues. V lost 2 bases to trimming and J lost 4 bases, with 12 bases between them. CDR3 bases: TGTGCCAGCAGTTACGTCCTATCCAAATACAATGAGCAGTTCTTC. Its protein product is CASSYVLSKYNEQFF.

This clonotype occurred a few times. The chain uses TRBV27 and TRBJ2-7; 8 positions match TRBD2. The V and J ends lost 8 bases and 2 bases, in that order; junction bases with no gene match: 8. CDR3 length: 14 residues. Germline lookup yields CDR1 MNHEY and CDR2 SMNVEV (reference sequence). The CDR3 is CASGRNGGAYEQYF. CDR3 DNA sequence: TGTGCCAGCGGTCGAAACGGGGGGGCCTACGAGCAGTACTTC.

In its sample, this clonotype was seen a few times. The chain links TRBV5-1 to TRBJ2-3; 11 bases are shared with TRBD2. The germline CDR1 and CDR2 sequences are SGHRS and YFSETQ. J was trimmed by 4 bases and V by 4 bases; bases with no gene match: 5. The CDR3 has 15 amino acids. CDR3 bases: TGCGCCAGCAGCCCTCTAGCGGGGGGAGCAGATACGCAGTATTTT. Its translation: CASSPLAGGADTQYF.

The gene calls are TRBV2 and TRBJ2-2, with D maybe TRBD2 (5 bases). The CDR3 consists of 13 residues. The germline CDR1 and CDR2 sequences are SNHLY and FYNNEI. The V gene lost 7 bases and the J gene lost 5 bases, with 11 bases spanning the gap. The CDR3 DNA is TGTGCCAGCAAAGAACTAGGAACCGGGGAGCTGTTTTTT. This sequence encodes CASKELGTGELFF.

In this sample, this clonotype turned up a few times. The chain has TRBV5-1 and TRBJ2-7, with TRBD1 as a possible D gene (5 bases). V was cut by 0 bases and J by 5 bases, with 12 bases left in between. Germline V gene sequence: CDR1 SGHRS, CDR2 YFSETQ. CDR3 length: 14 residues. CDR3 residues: CASSLGGSTNEQYV. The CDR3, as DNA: TGCGCCAGCAGCTTGGGGGGCAGTACGAACGAGCAGTACGTC.

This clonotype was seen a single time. The CDR3 DNA is TGTGCCAGCGGCGCAGAGGGGCAGGGTTCCTACAATGAGCAGTTCTTC. Translated: CASGAEGQGSYNEQFF. V usage is TRBV5-6 and J usage is TRBJ2-1, with D perhaps assigned TRBD1 or TRBD2 (5 bases each). In germline, CDR1 is SGHDT, CDR2 YYEEEE. Trimming pared 7 bases from V and 1 base from J, leaving 18 bases between. The CDR3 runs 16 residues.

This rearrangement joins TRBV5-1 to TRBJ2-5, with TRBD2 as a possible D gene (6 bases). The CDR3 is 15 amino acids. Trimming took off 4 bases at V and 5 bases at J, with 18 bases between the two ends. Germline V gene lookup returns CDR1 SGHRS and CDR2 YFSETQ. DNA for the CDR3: TGCGCCAGCAGCCGGGGGACCTTAGGAGGGGAGACCCAGTACTTC. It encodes CASSRGTLGGETQYF.

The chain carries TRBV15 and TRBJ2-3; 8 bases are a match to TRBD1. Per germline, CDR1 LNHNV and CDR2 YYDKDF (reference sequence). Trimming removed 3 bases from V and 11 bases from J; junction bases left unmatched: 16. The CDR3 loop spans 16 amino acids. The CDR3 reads CATSRVPGTGRLKQYF. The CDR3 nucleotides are TGTGCCACCAGCAGGGTTCCCGGGACAGGCCGATTGAAGCAGTATTTT.

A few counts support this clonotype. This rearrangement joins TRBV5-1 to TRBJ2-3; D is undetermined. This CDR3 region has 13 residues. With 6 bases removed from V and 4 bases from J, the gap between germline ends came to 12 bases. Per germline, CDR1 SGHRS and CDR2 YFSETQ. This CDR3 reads CASKGSVSDTQYF. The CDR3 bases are TGCGCCAGCAAGGGTAGTGTTTCAGATACGCAGTATTTT.

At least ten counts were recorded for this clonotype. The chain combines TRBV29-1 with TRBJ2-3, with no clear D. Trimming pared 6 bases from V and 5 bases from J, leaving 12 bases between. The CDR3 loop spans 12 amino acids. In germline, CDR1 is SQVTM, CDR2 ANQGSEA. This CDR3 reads CSVGSAGDTQYF. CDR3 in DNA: TGCAGCGTCGGTTCTGCTGGAGATACGCAGTATTTT.

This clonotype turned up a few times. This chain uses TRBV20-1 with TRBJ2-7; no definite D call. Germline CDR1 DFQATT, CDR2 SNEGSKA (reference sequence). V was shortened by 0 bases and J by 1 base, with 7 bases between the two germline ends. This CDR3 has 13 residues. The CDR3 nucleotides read TGCAGTGCTAGAGATAAGGGATCCTACGAGCAGTACTTC. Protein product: CSARDKGSYEQYF.